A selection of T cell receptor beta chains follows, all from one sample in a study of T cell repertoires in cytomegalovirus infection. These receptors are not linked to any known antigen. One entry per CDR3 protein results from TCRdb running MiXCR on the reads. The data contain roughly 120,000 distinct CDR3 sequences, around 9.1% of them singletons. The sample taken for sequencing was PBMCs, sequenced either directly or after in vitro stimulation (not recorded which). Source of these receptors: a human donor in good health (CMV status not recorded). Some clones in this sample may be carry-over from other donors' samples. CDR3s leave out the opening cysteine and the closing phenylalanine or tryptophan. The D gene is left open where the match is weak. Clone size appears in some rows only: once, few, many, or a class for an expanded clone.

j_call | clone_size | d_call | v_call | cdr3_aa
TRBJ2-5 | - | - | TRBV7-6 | ASSLVPNWGETQY
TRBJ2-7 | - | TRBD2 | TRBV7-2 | ASSTSPTSGRAY
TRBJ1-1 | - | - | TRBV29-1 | SVGSSQINTEAF
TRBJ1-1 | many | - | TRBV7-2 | ASSLGGAVAEAF
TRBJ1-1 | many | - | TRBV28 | ASKAASTEAF
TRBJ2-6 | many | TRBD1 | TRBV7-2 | ASSNRDRGSGANVLT
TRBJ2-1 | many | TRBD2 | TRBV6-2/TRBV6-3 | ASSAGVEQF
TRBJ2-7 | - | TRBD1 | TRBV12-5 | ASGLVSGQGTYEQY
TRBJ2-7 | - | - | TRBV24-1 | ATSDSKSSYEQY
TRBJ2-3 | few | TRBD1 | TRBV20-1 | SAPNRGGTDTQY
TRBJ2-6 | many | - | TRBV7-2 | ASSFGTDLLAGANVLT
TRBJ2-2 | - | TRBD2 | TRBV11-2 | ASRAQGLAGGTGELF
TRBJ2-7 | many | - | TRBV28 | ASSLSGGKAMYEQY
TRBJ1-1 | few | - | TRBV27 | ASSWHGGQEAF
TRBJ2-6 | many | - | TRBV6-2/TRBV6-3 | ASRFLASGANVLT
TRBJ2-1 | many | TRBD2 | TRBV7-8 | ASSRLAIYNEQF
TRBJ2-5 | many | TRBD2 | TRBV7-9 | ASSLGPGLEETQY
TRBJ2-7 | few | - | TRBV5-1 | ASSLLPGPSYEQY
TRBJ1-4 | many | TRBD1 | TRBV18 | ASSPPNRGLANEKLF
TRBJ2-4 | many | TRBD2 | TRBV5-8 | ASSLFAGGGQNIQY